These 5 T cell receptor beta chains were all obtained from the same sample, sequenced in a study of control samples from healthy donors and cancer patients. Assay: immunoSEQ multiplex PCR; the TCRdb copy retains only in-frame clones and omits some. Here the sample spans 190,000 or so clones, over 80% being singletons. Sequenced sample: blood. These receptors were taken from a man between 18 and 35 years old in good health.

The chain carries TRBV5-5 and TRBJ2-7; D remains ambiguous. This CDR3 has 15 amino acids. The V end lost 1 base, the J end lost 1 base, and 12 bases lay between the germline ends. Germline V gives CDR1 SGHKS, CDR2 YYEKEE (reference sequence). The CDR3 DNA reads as TGTGCCAGCAGCTTGACGTCTAGAGGATCCTACGAGCAGTACTTC. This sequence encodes CASSLTSRGSYEQYF. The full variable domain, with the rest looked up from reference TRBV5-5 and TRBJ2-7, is DAGVTQSPTHLIKTRGQQVTLRCSPISGHKSVSWYQQVLGQGPQFIFQYYEKEERGRGNFPDRFSARQFPNYSSELNVNALLLGDSALYLCASSLTSRGSYEQYFGPGTRLTVT.

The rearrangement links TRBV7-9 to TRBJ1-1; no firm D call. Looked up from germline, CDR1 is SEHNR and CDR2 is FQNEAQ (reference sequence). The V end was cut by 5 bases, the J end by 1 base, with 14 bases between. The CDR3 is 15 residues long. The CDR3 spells CASSPRGEGNTEAFF. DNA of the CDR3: TGTGCCAGCAGCCCCCGCGGGGAGGGGAACACTGAAGCTTTCTTT.

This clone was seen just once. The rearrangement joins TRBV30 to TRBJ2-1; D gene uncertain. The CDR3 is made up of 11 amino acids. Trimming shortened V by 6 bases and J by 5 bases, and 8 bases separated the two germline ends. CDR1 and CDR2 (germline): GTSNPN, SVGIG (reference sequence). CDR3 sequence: CACQQNNEQFF. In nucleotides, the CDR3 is TGTGCCTGTCAACAGAACAATGAGCAGTTCTTC.

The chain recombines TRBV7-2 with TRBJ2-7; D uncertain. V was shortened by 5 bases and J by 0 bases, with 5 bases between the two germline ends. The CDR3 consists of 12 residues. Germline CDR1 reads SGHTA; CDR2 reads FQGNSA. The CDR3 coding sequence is TGTGCCAGCAGCCCACCCTCCTACGAGCAGTACTTC. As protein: CASSPPSYEQYF.

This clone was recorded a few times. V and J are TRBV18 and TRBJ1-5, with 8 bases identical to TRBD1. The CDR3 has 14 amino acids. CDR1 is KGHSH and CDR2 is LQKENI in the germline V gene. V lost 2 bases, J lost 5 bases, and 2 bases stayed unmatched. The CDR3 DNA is TGTGCCAGCTCACCAATCAGGGGGCATCAGCCCCAGCATTTT. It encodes CASSPIRGHQPQHF.